This T cell receptor (beta chain) emerged from a study of T cell clonotyping in hematopoietic cell transplantation. Germline CDR1 SGHNT, CDR2 YYREEE (reference sequence). There are 13 residues in the CDR3. Trimming left V 0 bases short and J 5 bases short, with 8 bases between. Sequencing used immunoSEQ multiplex PCR; TCRdb keeps in-frame clones, though not all of them. Of 15,000 to 20,000 clones listed, over 65% are singletons. Samples: about 28 days before transplant, then days 30, 100 and 180 after. The specimen comprised PBMCs, sampled 100 days after allogeneic stem cell transplant. The chain joins TRBV5-4 to TRBJ2-5; D not resolved. This receptor was identified in a male patient aged 60-70 years who had an allogeneic stem cell transplant from a related donor, so the T cells may come from the graft donor. Some clones in this sample may be carry-over from other donors' samples. CDR3 sequence (DNA): TGTGCCAGCAGCTTGGAAGGGTATGAGACCCAGTACTTC. Its translation: CASSLEGYETQYF.